This T cell receptor (beta chain) appears in the sequencing data of a study of T cell responses to AZD1222 COVID-19 vaccine. Broader study findings: Seropositive AZD1222 recipients at baseline numbered only five or six. Clonal diversity may have been underestimated in mostly white British donors.

The repertoire was sequenced with immunoSEQ multiplex PCR; TCRdb's copy has only in-frame clones and lacks some. In the table there are approximately 190,000 clones, under 95% of which are singletons. The J segment lost 3 bases and the V segment lost 1 base, leaving 1 base of the junction unmatched. Germline V gene lookup returns CDR1 PRHDT and CDR2 FYEKMQ (reference sequence). This CDR3 comprises 14 residues. About this clone itself: The antigen is not known.

The sequences come from peripheral blood, collected on day 0 of AZD1222 vaccination. This chain connects TRBV13 to TRBJ2-3; 7 bases match TRBD2. The sequence was obtained from an adult in good health. CDR3 bases: TGTGCCAGCAGCTTAGAGCGGGAAACAGATACGCAGTATTTT. As protein: CASSLERETDTQYF.